A selection of T cell receptor beta chains follows, all from one sample in a study of blood T cell repertoires in COVID-19. The repertoire was sequenced with immunoSEQ multiplex PCR; TCRdb's copy has only in-frame clones and lacks some. The table lists roughly 290,000 clones, around 89% of them singletons. Sample: peripheral blood. All receptors come from a man aged 30 to 39 with acute or convalescent COVID-19. Each CDR3 is given with its conserved first and last residue. D genes are given only for firm matches. Not every row has a clone size; where given, it reads once, few, many or a size class.

d_call: NA; clone_size: NA; j_call: TRBJ2-7; v_call: TRBV5-1; cdr3_aa: CASSLSRGRNEQYF; cdr3_nt: TGCGCCAGCAGCTTGTCAAGGGGGAGAAACGAGCAGTACTTC
d_call: NA; clone_size: NA; j_call: TRBJ2-7; v_call: TRBV5-6; cdr3_aa: CASSLFTGNSARSSYEQYF; cdr3_nt: TGTGCCAGCAGCTTGTTTACGGGTAATAGCGCCAGGAGCTCCTACGAGCAGTACTTC
d_call: NA; clone_size: NA; j_call: TRBJ1-2; v_call: TRBV11-2; cdr3_aa: CASSLVSAASGYTF; cdr3_nt: TGTGCCAGCAGCTTAGTTAGCGCCGCTTCTGGCTACACCTTC
d_call: NA; clone_size: NA; j_call: TRBJ2-2; v_call: TRBV13; cdr3_aa: CASSPTGGPDTGELFF; cdr3_nt: TGTGCCAGCAGCCCGACCGGGGGGCCGGACACCGGGGAGCTGTTTTTT
d_call: TRBD1; clone_size: NA; j_call: TRBJ1-5; v_call: TRBV5-1; cdr3_aa: CASSWTGTGDQPQHF; cdr3_nt: TGCGCCAGCAGCTGGACCGGGACAGGGGATCAGCCCCAGCATTTT
d_call: NA; clone_size: NA; j_call: TRBJ1-5; v_call: TRBV5-1; cdr3_aa: CASSSGYSNQPQHF; cdr3_nt: TGCGCCAGCTCATCGGGTTATAGCAATCAGCCCCAGCATTTT
d_call: TRBD1; clone_size: NA; j_call: TRBJ2-7; v_call: TRBV19; cdr3_aa: CASSADRGYEQYF; cdr3_nt: TGTGCCAGTAGCGCCGACAGGGGTTACGAGCAGTACTTC
d_call: TRBD1; clone_size: NA; j_call: TRBJ2-1; v_call: TRBV5-5; cdr3_aa: CASSPGQGVYNEQFF; cdr3_nt: TGTGCCAGCAGCCCGGGACAGGGGGTCTACAATGAGCAGTTCTTC
d_call: NA; clone_size: NA; j_call: TRBJ2-2; v_call: TRBV6-5; cdr3_aa: CASSSGRARTELFF; cdr3_nt: TGTGCCAGCAGTTCCGGCAGGGCCCGTACGGAGCTGTTTTTT
d_call: NA; clone_size: NA; j_call: TRBJ1-2; v_call: TRBV21-1; cdr3_aa: CASSKGQGGNYGYTF; cdr3_nt: TGTGCCAGCAGCAAAGGCCAGGGGGGTAACTATGGCTACACCTTC
d_call: TRBD2; clone_size: NA; j_call: TRBJ2-1; v_call: TRBV7-8; cdr3_aa: CASSLVYSGTSNEQFF; cdr3_nt: TGTGCCAGCAGCTTAGTATATAGCGGGACCAGCAATGAGCAGTTCTTC
d_call: NA; clone_size: NA; j_call: TRBJ1-5; v_call: TRBV19; cdr3_aa: CASSRRAEQPQHF; cdr3_nt: TGTGCCAGTAGTAGGAGGGCTGAACAGCCCCAGCATTTT
d_call: NA; clone_size: NA; j_call: TRBJ2-2; v_call: TRBV18; cdr3_aa: CASSPMTTNTGELFF; cdr3_nt: TGTGCCAGCTCACCAATGACTACGAACACCGGGGAGCTGTTTTTT
d_call: NA; clone_size: NA; j_call: TRBJ1-2; v_call: TRBV19; cdr3_aa: CASTDRSYGYTF; cdr3_nt: TGTGCCAGTACCGACCGGAGCTATGGCTACACCTTC
d_call: NA; clone_size: NA; j_call: TRBJ1-1; v_call: TRBV9; cdr3_aa: CASSLDLTGEAFF; cdr3_nt: TGTGCCAGCAGCCTAGACCTTACGGGTGAAGCTTTCTTT
d_call: TRBD1; clone_size: NA; j_call: TRBJ1-6; v_call: TRBV5-1; cdr3_aa: CASSSRTGGDSPLHF; cdr3_nt: TGCGCCAGCAGCTCAAGGACAGGGGGGGATTCACCCCTCCACTTT
d_call: NA; clone_size: few; j_call: TRBJ1-1; v_call: TRBV5-1; cdr3_aa: CASSLTVNTEAFF; cdr3_nt: TGCGCCAGCAGCTTGACGGTGAACACTGAAGCTTTCTTT
d_call: TRBD1; clone_size: NA; j_call: TRBJ1-6; v_call: TRBV19; cdr3_aa: CATRYDRGKNSPLHF; cdr3_nt: TGTGCCACCCGATATGACAGGGGAAAAAATTCACCCCTCCACTTT
d_call: TRBD1; clone_size: NA; j_call: TRBJ1-6; v_call: TRBV7-2; cdr3_aa: CASSTSGTGSPPLHF; cdr3_nt: TGTGCCAGCAGCACCTCCGGGACAGGGAGCCCACCCCTCCACTTT
d_call: TRBD1; clone_size: once; j_call: TRBJ1-1; v_call: TRBV7-9; cdr3_aa: CASSLWDRGLNTEAFF; cdr3_nt: TGTGCCAGCAGCTTATGGGATAGGGGGCTGAACACTGAAGCTTTCTTT
d_call: NA; clone_size: NA; j_call: TRBJ2-2; v_call: TRBV7-2; cdr3_aa: CASSSRTPIGTGELFF; cdr3_nt: TGTGCCAGCAGCTCACGGACACCAATAGGCACCGGGGAGCTGTTTTTT
d_call: NA; clone_size: NA; j_call: TRBJ1-2; v_call: TRBV15; cdr3_aa: CATSRDSELGYGYTF; cdr3_nt: TGTGCCACCAGCAGGGACAGCGAGCTAGGCTATGGCTACACCTTC
d_call: TRBD1; clone_size: NA; j_call: TRBJ1-3; v_call: TRBV19; cdr3_aa: CASSITGVGNTIYF; cdr3_nt: TGTGCCAGTAGTATAACAGGGGTTGGAAACACCATATATTTT
d_call: NA; clone_size: NA; j_call: TRBJ2-5; v_call: TRBV27; cdr3_aa: CASSLTGYRQETQYF; cdr3_nt: TGTGCCAGCAGTTTAACAGGGTACCGGCAAGAGACCCAGTACTTC
d_call: NA; clone_size: NA; j_call: TRBJ2-6; v_call: TRBV28; cdr3_aa: CASTFSGANVLTF; cdr3_nt: TGTGCCAGCACCTTCTCTGGGGCCAACGTCCTGACTTTC
d_call: NA; clone_size: NA; j_call: TRBJ2-7; v_call: TRBV3-1/TRBV3-2; cdr3_aa: CASSQGGGQGEQYF; cdr3_nt: TGTGCCAGCAGCCAGGGGGGAGGACAAGGCGAGCAGTACTTC
d_call: NA; clone_size: NA; j_call: TRBJ2-1; v_call: TRBV10-3; cdr3_aa: CAISSSTASYNEQFF; cdr3_nt: TGTGCCATCAGTTCTTCGACAGCCTCCTACAATGAGCAGTTCTTC
d_call: NA; clone_size: NA; j_call: TRBJ2-5; v_call: TRBV7-3; cdr3_aa: CASSLRYQETQYF; cdr3_nt: TGTGCCAGCAGCCTCCGGTACCAAGAGACCCAGTACTTC
d_call: NA; clone_size: NA; j_call: TRBJ1-6; v_call: TRBV28; cdr3_aa: CASRLVSRNNSPLHF; cdr3_nt: TGTGCCAGCAGGCTGGTTAGCAGAAACAATTCACCCCTCCACTTT
d_call: NA; clone_size: NA; j_call: TRBJ2-1; v_call: TRBV7-8; cdr3_aa: CASSLGQYNEQFF; cdr3_nt: TGTGCCAGCAGCTTAGGGCAGTACAATGAGCAGTTCTTC
d_call: TRBD2; clone_size: NA; j_call: TRBJ2-1; v_call: TRBV3-1/TRBV3-2; cdr3_aa: CASSPFASGGSYNEQFF; cdr3_nt: TGTGCCAGCAGCCCCTTTGCTAGCGGGGGGTCCTACAATGAGCAGTTCTTC
d_call: NA; clone_size: NA; j_call: TRBJ1-5; v_call: TRBV6-2/TRBV6-3; cdr3_aa: CASSYPDRHSNQPQHF; cdr3_nt: TGTGCCAGCAGTTACCCTGACAGGCATAGCAATCAGCCCCAGCATTTT
d_call: TRBD2; clone_size: once; j_call: TRBJ2-3; v_call: TRBV3-1/TRBV3-2; cdr3_aa: CASSPPTSSTQYF; cdr3_nt: TGTGCCAGCAGCCCACCGACTAGCTCTACGCAGTATTTT
d_call: TRBD2; clone_size: NA; j_call: TRBJ2-1; v_call: TRBV28; cdr3_aa: CASRTSGSAWPYNEQFF; cdr3_nt: TGTGCCAGCAGAACTAGCGGGAGCGCGTGGCCCTACAATGAGCAGTTCTTC
d_call: TRBD1; clone_size: NA; j_call: TRBJ2-5; v_call: TRBV6-5; cdr3_aa: CASRRTGHETQYF; cdr3_nt: TGTGCCAGCAGGAGGACAGGGCACGAGACCCAGTACTTC
d_call: NA; clone_size: NA; j_call: TRBJ1-2; v_call: TRBV28; cdr3_aa: CASSLNYGYTF; cdr3_nt: TGTGCCAGCAGCTTGAACTATGGCTACACCTTC